This TCR beta chain derives from a study of tissue T cells after allogeneic stem cell transplantation. Study overall: Every graft-versus-host disease patient had gastrointestinal disease and got several lines of graft-versus-host disease therapy.

Note on this clone: Its antigen is still unknown.

Whole-study findings and limits: Shared clones across patients were few; motif clustering revealed tissue-specific shared signatures.

Clones were sequenced by immunoSEQ multiplex PCR, and TCRdb holds only the in-frame ones, with some missing. The table lists approximately 45,000 clones, just under 95% of them singletons. Trimming left V 0 bases short and J 4 bases short, with 12 bases between. The CDR3 loop spans 16 amino acids. Germline CDR1 and CDR2: MDHEN and SYDVKM. The clonotype originates from a woman aged 40-75 years who later had graft-versus-host disease after an allogeneic stem cell transplant. The sequencing used blood, collected before transplantation. The genes are TRBV28 and TRBJ2-2; possible D gene TRBD1, 6 bases. DNA of the CDR3: TGTGCCAGCAGTTTATGGGGGGCGCAGGGCACCGGGGAGCTGTTTTTT. Translating it yields CASSLWGAQGTGELFF.